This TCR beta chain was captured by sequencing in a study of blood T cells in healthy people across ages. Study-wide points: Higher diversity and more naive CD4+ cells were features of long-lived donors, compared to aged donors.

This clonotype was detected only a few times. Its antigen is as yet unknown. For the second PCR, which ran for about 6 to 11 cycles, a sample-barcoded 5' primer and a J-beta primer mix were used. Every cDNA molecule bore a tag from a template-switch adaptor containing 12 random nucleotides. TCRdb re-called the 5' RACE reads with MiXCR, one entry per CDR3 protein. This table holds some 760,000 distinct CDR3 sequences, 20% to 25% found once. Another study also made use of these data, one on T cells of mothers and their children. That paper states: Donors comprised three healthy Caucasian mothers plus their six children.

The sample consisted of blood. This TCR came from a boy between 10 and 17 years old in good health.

In DNA, the CDR3 is TGTGCCAGCAGTTACTCGGACTTACTGGTGGCTTTCTTT. This codes for CASSYSDLLVAFF. The rearrangement links TRBV6-5 to TRBJ1-1, with unresolved D. CDR3 length: 13 amino acids. V shed 0 bases and J shed 11 bases, with 13 bases lying between them. Germline V gene sequence: CDR1 MNHEY, CDR2 SVGAGI.